This T cell receptor (beta chain) stems from a study of T cells in Graves' hyperthyroidism and ophthalmopathy. Whole-study findings and limits: Blood also contained most expanded thyroid clonotypes above 0.001.

The CDR3 runs 12 residues. Trimming took 2 bases from V and 3 from J, leaving 5 bases between them. Germline-derived CDR1 and CDR2 are MDHEN and SYDVKM. This clonotype appeared many times. No antigen is known for it. Amplification of TCR beta CDR3 regions used RNA as the template. HTBI primers were the set used in a first-round RT-PCR of the TCR CDR3. In TCRdb, the multiplex PCR reads were re-called with MiXCR into one record per CDR3 protein. Among about 620,000 distinct CDR3 sequences listed, roughly 15% were seen once. The chain couples TRBV28 to TRBJ2-7; no reliable D call. The sample taken for sequencing was blood. The TCR comes from a woman younger than 45 with Graves' hyperthyroidism. CDR3 DNA: TGTGCCAGCAGTTTAACACTCTACGAGCAGTACTTC. Translated, it gives CASSLTLYEQYF.